This T cell receptor beta chain was sequenced in a study of blood T cell repertoires in COVID-19 (TCRdb year 2020). General notes on the study: Samples covering the acute and convalescent phases of COVID-19 were provided by collaborators in the United States, Italy and Spain. A de-identified subject ID, COVID-19 status, age in years and sex were almost always included in the sample metadata. A freely available public database, intended as a resource for researchers studying the immune response to SARS-CoV-2, is where the repertoires were released. The prospective study material was composed of cDNA or gDNA derived from T cells, B-cell-depleted T cells, or PBMCs. The samples were drawn from two sources: the first 160 participants of the ongoing ImmuneRACE study, and 1,254 subjects contributed by 6 global collaborators. Where HLA class I and class II types were available, the types were taken from metadata supplied by the sample provider, not from assay-based typing. Deeply sampled blood TCRbeta repertoires from subjects exposed to, actively infected with, or recovered from COVID-19 were included in the dataset.

Taken from the germline V gene (reference sequence), the CDR1 and CDR2 loops are MNHEY and SMNVEV. The trim is 2 bases for V and 5 bases for J, with a gap of 16 bases between the germline ends. The CDR3 contains 15 residues, cysteine and phenylalanine counted. Left in the record is the CDR3 DNA by itself, 45 bases read in frame from the first base. Each collaborating institution followed its own protocols to collect whole blood in K2EDTA tubes. For TCRbeta analysis, collaborators shipped samples in one of three forms: frozen whole blood, isolated PBMCs, or DNA extracted from either of those sample types. TCRbeta CDR3 regions were amplified from genomic DNA using the immunoSEQ Assay, a bias-controlled multiplex PCR. Regarding the original processing steps: The number of nucleated cells in each sample was estimated by amplification of reference gene primers within the assay. To quantify the absolute abundance of each unique TCRbeta CDR3 rearrangement, sequence reads were collapsed and filtered. For each sample, productive Simpson clonality was calculated as the square root of Simpson's diversity index over productive rearrangements. TCRdb stores this immuneACCESS table with in-frame sequences only. Part of the clones is absent; in the studies checked, under half of the shortfall reflects unresolved V genes, and no reason is known for the rest. D and trimming come from the DNA, and the V and J calls and clone size come from that table. The sample contains tens of thousands of clones, about 88% of them found a single time. In total, the top ten clones hold approximately 8% of the sample.

A word on this clone: This receptor's antigen is unknown. Base qualities are not at hand, and no much larger clone is one base apart.

General study outcomes and caveats: The amount of clinical and demographic metadata varied by source and participant and was provided uncurated.

Sequences were obtained from peripheral blood. Recombination joined TRBV27 with TRBJ2-7; TRBD1 is possibly the D segment (6 matching bases). The receptor was isolated from a man aged 55 to 69 with active COVID-19. The CDR3 region reads CASSLTSQGTDEQYF. The nucleotide sequence is given as TGTGCCAGCAGTTTAACTTCACAGGGAACCGACGAGCAGTACTTC.